One sample yielded the 2 T cell receptor beta chains listed below, sequenced in a study of patients and donors after allogeneic stem cell transplantation. A single record per CDR3 protein comes from TCRdb applying MiXCR to the RT-PCR reads. The sample carries about 74,000 distinct CDR3 sequences, around 27% recorded once. Input material: blood, either unsorted or a sorted T cell fraction (not recorded which). The receptors come from a human donor who was either an allogeneic HSCT recipient or a stem cell or donor lymphocyte infusion donor (not recorded which). It is not recorded whose cells these are; they may come from a transplant donor.

This clonotype was counted between two and nine times. The chain carries TRBV6-4 and TRBJ2-3; D gene ambiguous. CDR1 MRHNA and CDR2 SNTAGT come from the germline V gene. The V gene lost 5 bases and the J gene lost 0 bases, with 12 bases spanning the gap. There are 15 residues in the CDR3. The CDR3 sequence: CASSLQAGSTDTQYF. CDR3 nucleotide sequence: TGTGCCAGCAGTCTTCAGGCAGGAAGCACAGATACGCAGTATTTT.

This clonotype was detected a few times. This chain uses TRBV11-3 with TRBJ1-2, with 8 positions matching TRBD1. Germline V gene sequence: CDR1 SGHNT, CDR2 YENEEA. J lost 1 base, V lost 5 bases, and 6 bases had no gene match. CDR3 length: 15 amino acids. As DNA, the CDR3 is TGTGCCAGCAGCGACAGGGGAGTCCTTAACTATGGCTACACCTTC. It translates to CASSDRGVLNYGYTF.